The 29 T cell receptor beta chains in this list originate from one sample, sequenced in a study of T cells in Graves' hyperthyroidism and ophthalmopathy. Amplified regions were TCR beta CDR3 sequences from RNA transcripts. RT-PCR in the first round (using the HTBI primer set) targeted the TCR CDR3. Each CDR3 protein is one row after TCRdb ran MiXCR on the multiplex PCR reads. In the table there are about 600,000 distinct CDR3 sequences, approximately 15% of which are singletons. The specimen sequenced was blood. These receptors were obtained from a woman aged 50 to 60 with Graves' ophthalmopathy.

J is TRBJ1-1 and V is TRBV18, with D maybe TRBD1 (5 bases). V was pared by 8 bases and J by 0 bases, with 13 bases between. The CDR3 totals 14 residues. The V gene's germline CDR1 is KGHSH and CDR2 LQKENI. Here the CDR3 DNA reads TGTGCCAGCCCCGCGACAGTTGTGAACACTGAAGCTTTCTTT. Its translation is CASPATVVNTEAFF.

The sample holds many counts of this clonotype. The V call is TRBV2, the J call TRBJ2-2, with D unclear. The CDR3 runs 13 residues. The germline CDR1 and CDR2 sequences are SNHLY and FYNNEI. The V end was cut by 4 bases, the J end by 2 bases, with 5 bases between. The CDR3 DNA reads TGTGCCAGCAGTGTCTACAACACCGGGGAGCTGTTTTTT. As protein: CASSVYNTGELFF. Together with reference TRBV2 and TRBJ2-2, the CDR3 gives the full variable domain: EPEVTQTPSHQVTQMGQEVILRCVPISNHLYFYWYRQILGQKVEFLVSFYNNEISEKSEIFDDQFSVERPDGSNFTLKIRSTKLEDSAMYFCASSVYNTGELFFGEGSRLTVL.

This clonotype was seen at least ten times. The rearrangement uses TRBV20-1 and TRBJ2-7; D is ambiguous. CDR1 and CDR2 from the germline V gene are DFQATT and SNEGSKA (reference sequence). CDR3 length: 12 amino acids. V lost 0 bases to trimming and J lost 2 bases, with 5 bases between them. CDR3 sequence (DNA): TGCAGTGCTAGAGATCCAGCCTACGAGCAGTACTTC. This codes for CSARDPAYEQYF.

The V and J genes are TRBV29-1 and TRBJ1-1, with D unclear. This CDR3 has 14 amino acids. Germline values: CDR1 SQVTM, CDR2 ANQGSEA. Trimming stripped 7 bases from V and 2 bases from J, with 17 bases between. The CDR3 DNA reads TGCAGCGGAGGCGGTGTTATCACCAACACTGAAGCTTTCTTT. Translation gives CSGGGVITNTEAFF. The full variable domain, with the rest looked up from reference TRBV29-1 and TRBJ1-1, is SAVISQKPSRDICQRGTSLTIQCQVDSQVTMMFWYRQQPGQSLTLIATANQGSEATYESGFVIDKFPISRPNLTFSTLTVSNMSPEDSSIYLCSGGGVITNTEAFFGQGTRLTVV.

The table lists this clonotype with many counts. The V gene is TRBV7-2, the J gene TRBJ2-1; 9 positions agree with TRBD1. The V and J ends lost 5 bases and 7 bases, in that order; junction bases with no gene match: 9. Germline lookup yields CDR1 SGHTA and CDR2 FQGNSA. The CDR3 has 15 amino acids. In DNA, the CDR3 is TGTGCCAGCAGCCCAAACAGGGGGCAGTGGAATGAGCAGTTCTTC. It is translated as CASSPNRGQWNEQFF.

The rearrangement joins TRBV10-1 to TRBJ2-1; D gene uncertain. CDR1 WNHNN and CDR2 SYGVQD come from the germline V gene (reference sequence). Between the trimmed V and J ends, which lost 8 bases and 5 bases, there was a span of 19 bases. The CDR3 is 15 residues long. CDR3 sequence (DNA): TGCGCCAGCCCGGAATCTGGCCTCCTCGACAATGAGCAGTTCTTC. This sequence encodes CASPESGLLDNEQFF.

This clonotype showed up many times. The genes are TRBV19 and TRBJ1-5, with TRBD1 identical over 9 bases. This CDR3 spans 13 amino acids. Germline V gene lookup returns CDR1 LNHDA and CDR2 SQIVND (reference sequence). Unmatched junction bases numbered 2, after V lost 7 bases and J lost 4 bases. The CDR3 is CASKGTGNQPQHF. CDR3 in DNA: TGTGCCAGTAAGGGGACAGGGAATCAGCCCCAGCATTTT.

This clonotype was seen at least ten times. CDR3 region: CASSYRFHSYEQYF. CDR3 DNA: TGTGCCAGCAGTTACAGGTTCCACTCCTACGAGCAGTACTTC. This chain joins TRBV27 and TRBJ2-7, with a possible D match to TRBD1 (5 bases). The germline V gene encodes CDR1 MNHEY and CDR2 SMNVEV (reference sequence). Trimming shortened V by 4 bases and J by 0 bases, and 10 bases separated the two germline ends. This CDR3 contains 14 residues.

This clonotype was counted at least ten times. This CDR3 reads CASSQEWRGTDTQYF. For the CDR3, the DNA is TGTGCCAGCAGCCAAGAATGGCGGGGCACAGATACGCAGTATTTT. This rearrangement joins TRBV4-2 to TRBJ2-3; tentatively, D is TRBD2 (5 bases). V lost 0 bases, J lost 1 base, and 8 bases lay in between. The CDR3 runs to 15 residues. Germline-derived CDR1 and CDR2 are LGHNA and YNFKEQ.

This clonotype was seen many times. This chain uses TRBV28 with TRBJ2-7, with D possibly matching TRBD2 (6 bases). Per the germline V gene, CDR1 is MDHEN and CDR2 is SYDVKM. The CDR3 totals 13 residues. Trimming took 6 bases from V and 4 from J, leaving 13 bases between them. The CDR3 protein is CASSSGWFYEQYF. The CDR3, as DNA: TGTGCCAGCAGCAGCGGGTGGTTTTACGAGCAGTACTTC.

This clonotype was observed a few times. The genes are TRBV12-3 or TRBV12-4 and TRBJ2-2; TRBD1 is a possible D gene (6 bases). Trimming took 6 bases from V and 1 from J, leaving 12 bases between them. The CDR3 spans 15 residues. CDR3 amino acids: CASRVDRWNTGELFF. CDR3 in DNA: TGTGCCAGCAGGGTCGACAGGTGGAACACCGGGGAGCTGTTTTTT.

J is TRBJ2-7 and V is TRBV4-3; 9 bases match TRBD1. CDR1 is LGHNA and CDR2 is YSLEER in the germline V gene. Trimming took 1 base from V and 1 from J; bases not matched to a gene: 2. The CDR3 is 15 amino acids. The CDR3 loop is CASSQGDRASYEQYF. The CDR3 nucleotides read TGCGCCAGCAGCCAAGGGGACAGGGCATCCTACGAGCAGTACTTC.

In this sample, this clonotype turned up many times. As DNA, the CDR3 is TGTGCCAGCAGTTTGTGGCGGGACAGCTTACAAGAGACCCAGTACTTC. Translating it yields CASSLWRDSLQETQYF. The chain employs TRBV12-3 or TRBV12-4 and TRBJ2-5; tentative D call: TRBD1 (7 bases). This CDR3 has 16 amino acids. The V gene lost 3 bases and the J gene lost 2 bases, with 16 bases spanning the gap.

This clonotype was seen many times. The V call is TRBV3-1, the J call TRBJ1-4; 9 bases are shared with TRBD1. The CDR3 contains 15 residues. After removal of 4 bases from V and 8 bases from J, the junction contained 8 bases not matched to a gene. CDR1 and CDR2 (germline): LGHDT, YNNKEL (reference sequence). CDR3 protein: CASSPWTGDSEKLFF. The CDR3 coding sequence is TGTGCCAGCAGCCCGTGGACAGGGGACAGCGAAAAACTGTTTTTT.

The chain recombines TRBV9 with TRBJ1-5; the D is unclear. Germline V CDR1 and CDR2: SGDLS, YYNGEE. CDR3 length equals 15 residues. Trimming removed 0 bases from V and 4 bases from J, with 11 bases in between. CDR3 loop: CASSVDGFGNQPQHF. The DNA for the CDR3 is TGTGCCAGCAGCGTAGATGGGTTTGGGAATCAGCCCCAGCATTTT.

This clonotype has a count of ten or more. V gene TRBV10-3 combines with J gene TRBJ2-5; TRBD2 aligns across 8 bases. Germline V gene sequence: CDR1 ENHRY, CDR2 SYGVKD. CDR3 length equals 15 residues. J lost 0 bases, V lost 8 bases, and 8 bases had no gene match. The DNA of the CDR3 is TGTGCCATCTCCCCAAGCGGGGGATACCAAGAGACCCAGTACTTC. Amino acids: CAISPSGGYQETQYF.

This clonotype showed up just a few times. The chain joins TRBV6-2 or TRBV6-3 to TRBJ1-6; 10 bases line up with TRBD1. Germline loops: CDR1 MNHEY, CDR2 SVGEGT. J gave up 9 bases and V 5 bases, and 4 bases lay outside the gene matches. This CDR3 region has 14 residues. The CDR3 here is CASSPGQGISPLHF. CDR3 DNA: TGTGCCAGCAGTCCGGGACAGGGGATTTCACCCCTCCACTTT.

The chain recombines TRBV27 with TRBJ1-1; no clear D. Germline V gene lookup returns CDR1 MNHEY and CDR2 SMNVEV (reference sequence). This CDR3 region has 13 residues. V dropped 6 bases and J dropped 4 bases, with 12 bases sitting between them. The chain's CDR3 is CASRTPGSTEAFF. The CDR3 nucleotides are TGTGCCAGCAGGACCCCCGGTAGCACTGAAGCTTTCTTT.

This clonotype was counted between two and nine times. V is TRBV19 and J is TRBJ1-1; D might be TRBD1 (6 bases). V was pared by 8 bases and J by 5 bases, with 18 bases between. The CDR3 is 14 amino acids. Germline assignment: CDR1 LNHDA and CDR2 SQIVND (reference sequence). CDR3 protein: CASWEGRGRTEAFF. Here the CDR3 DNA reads TGTGCCAGTTGGGAGGGCAGGGGACGTACTGAAGCTTTCTTT. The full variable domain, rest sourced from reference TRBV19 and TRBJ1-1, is DGGITQSPKYLFRKEGQNVTLSCEQNLNHDAMYWYRQDPGQGLRLIYYSQIVNDFQKGDIAEGYSVSREKKESFPLTVTSAQKNPTAFYLCASWEGRGRTEAFFGQGTRLTVV.

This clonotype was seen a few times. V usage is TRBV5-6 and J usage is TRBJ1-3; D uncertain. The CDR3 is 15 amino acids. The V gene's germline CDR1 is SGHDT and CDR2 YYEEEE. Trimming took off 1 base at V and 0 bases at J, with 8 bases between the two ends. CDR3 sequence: CASSLYGSSGNTIYF. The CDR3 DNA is TGTGCCAGCAGCTTGTACGGAAGCTCTGGAAACACCATATATTTT.

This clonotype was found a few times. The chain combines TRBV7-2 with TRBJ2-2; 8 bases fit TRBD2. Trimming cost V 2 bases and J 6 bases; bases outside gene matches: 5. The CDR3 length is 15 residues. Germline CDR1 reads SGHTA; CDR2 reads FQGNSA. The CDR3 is CASSLSPSGSGELFF. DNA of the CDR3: TGTGCCAGCAGCTTATCCCCTAGCGGGTCCGGGGAGCTGTTTTTT. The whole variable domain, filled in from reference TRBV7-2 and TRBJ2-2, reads GAGVSQSPSNKVTEKGKDVELRCDPISGHTALYWYRQSLGQGLEFLIYFQGNSAPDKSGLPSDRFSAERTGGSVSTLTIQRTQQEDSAVYLCASSLSPSGSGELFFGEGSRLTVL.

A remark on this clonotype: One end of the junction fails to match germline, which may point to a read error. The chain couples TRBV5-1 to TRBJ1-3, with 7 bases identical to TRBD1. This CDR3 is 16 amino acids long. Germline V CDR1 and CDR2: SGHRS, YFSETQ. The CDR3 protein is CASGNRDSSIGNTIYF. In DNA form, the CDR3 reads TGTGCCAGCGGTAACCGGGACAGCAGTATTGGAAACACCATATATTTT.

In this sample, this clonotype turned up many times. The CDR3: CASSPAVFGGETQYF. CDR3 coding DNA: TGTGCCAGCAGTCCCGCGGTGTTTGGGGGAGAGACCCAGTACTTC. The rearrangement joins TRBV7-2 to TRBJ2-5; tentatively, D is TRBD1 or TRBD2 (5 bases each). Trimming left V 6 bases short and J 4 bases short, with 18 bases between. Germline V gene data show CDR1 as SGHTA and CDR2 as FQGNSA. This CDR3 has 15 residues. Filled out from reference TRBV7-2 and TRBJ2-5, the complete variable domain reads GAGVSQSPSNKVTEKGKDVELRCDPISGHTALYWYRQSLGQGLEFLIYFQGNSAPDKSGLPSDRFSAERTGGSVSTLTIQRTQQEDSAVYLCASSPAVFGGETQYFGPGTRLLVL.

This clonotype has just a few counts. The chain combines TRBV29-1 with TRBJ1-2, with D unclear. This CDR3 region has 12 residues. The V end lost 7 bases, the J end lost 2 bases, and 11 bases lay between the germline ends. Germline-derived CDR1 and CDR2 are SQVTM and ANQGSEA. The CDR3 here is CSGGGANYGYTF. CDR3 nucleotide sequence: TGCAGCGGAGGAGGAGCCAACTATGGCTACACCTTC.

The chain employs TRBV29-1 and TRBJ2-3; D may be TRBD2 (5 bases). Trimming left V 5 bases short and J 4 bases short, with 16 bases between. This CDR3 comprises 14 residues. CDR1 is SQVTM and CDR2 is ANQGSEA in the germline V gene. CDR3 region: CSVRSGPTPDTQYF. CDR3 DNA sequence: TGCAGCGTTAGGAGCGGACCAACCCCAGATACGCAGTATTTT.

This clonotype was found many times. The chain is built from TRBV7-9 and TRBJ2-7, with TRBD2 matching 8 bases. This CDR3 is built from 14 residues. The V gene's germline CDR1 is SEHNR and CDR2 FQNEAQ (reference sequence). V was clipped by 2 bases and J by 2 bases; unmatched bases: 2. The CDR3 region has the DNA TGTGCCAGCAGCTTAAGCGGGAGTCCCTACGAGCAGTACTTC. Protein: CASSLSGSPYEQYF.

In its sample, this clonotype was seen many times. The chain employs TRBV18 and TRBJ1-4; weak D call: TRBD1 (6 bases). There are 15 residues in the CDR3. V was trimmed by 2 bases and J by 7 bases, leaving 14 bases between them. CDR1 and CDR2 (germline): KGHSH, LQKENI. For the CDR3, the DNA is TGTGCCAGCTCACCAGAGGACAGAACGTCTGAAAAACTGTTTTTT. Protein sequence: CASSPEDRTSEKLFF. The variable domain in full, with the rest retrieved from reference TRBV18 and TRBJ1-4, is NAGVMQNPRHLVRRRGQEARLRCSPMKGHSHVYWYRQLPEEGLKFMVYLQKENIIDESGMPKERFSAEFPKEGPSILRIQQVVRGDSAAYFCASSPEDRTSEKLFFGSGTQLSVL.

The CDR3 DNA reads as TGTGCCAGCAGTCCCTACAGGGCCGCGAACTACGAGCAGTACTTC. Its translation is CASSPYRAANYEQYF. This chain uses TRBV28 with TRBJ2-7, with D possibly matching TRBD1 (6 bases). The V end was cut by 5 bases, the J end by 3 bases, with 17 bases between. Germline V gene sequence: CDR1 MDHEN, CDR2 SYDVKM. The CDR3 consists of 15 residues. The full variable domain, with the rest looked up from reference TRBV28 and TRBJ2-7, is DVKVTQSSRYLVKRTGEKVFLECVQDMDHENMFWYRQDPGLGLRLIYFSYDVKMKEKGDIPEGYSVSREKKERFSLILESASTNQTSMYLCASSPYRAANYEQYFGPGTRLTVT.

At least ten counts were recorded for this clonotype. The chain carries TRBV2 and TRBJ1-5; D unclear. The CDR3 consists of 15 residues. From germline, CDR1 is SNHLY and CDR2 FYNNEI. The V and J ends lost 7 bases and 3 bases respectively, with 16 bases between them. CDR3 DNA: TGTGCCAGCACTCTCGAACAGAGCCTCAATCAGCCCCAGCATTTT. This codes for CASTLEQSLNQPQHF.